The 30 T cell receptor beta chains below come from one sample, sequenced in a study of T cells after yellow fever vaccination. TCRdb reprocessed the 5' RACE reads via MiXCR and lists one record per CDR3 protein. The sample holds approximately 510,000 distinct CDR3 sequences, 21% seen once. Sample: PBMCs, taken about 21 days after the first yellow fever vaccination. These receptors all stem from a man between 18 and 35 years old who received the YFV17D yellow fever vaccine.

The sample holds one count of this clonotype. V gene TRBV19 combines with J gene TRBJ2-7; TRBD1 might be the D (6 bases). Germline V gene data show CDR1 as LNHDA and CDR2 as SQIVND (reference sequence). The CDR3 has 15 residues. Trimming cost V 6 bases and J 6 bases, with 21 bases left between them. The CDR3 DNA reads as TGTGCCAGTAGCAGTCTGATGGGGGCTCTCTCCGAGCAGTACTTC. It yields the protein CASSSLMGALSEQYF.

In its sample, this clonotype was seen a few times. The rearrangement joins TRBV4-3 to TRBJ2-7; maybe TRBD2 (6 bases). This CDR3 is built from 19 residues. Germline V gene sequence: CDR1 LGHNA, CDR2 YSLEER. The V end was cut by 1 base, the J end by 1 base, with 23 bases between. Written as DNA, the CDR3 is TGCGCCAGCAGCCAAGGGGAGGCGAGAGCCTTTACACTTTCCTACGAGCAGTACGTC. Residues: CASSQGEARAFTLSYEQYV.

CDR3 nucleotide sequence: TGTGCCAGCAGACCCGACAGCTACGAGCAGTACTTC. Protein sequence: CASRPDSYEQYF. The rearrangement links TRBV6-2 or TRBV6-3 to TRBJ2-7; the D gene is possibly TRBD1 (5 bases). V lost 6 bases and J 3 bases, leaving 9 bases between the germline ends. The CDR3 loop spans 12 amino acids. CDR1 is MNHEY and CDR2 is SVGEGT in the germline V gene.

The rearrangement uses TRBV7-3 and TRBJ2-2; D gene uncertain. The germline V gene has CDR1 SGHTA and CDR2 FQGTGA. With 5 bases removed from V and 2 bases from J, the gap between germline ends came to 15 bases. This CDR3 spans 16 amino acids. The CDR3 loop is CASSAASTRNTGELFF. In nucleotides, the CDR3 is TGTGCCAGCAGCGCCGCAAGTACCCGTAACACCGGGGAGCTGTTTTTT.

V and J are TRBV4-1 and TRBJ1-2; possible D gene TRBD1, 6 bases. The CDR3 runs to 17 residues. Per germline, CDR1 MGHRA and CDR2 YSYEKL. V was trimmed by 0 bases and J by 6 bases, leaving 20 bases between them. This chain's CDR3 is CASSQDPGVYLRDGYTF. In DNA form, the CDR3 reads TGCGCCAGCAGCCAAGATCCAGGGGTATATTTGAGGGATGGCTACACCTTC.

J is TRBJ2-1 and V is TRBV5-4; D might be TRBD1 (8 bases). The ends were cut back, 4 bases at V and 2 bases at J, with 13 bases in the middle. CDR1 is SGHNT, CDR2 YYREEE, per germline (reference sequence). This CDR3 has 15 residues. CDR3 nucleotides: TGTGCCAGCAGCATACAGGGGGGGCCCTACAATGAGCAGTTCTTC. Its protein product is CASSIQGGPYNEQFF.

The sample holds a few counts of this clonotype. This chain links TRBV7-2 with TRBJ2-3; 10 nucleotides agree with TRBD2. The germline V gene encodes CDR1 SGHTA and CDR2 FQGNSA. Trimming removed 5 bases from V and 8 bases from J; junction bases left unmatched: 10. This CDR3 has 15 residues. The CDR3 loop is CASSPQRGGGFTQYF. The CDR3 nucleotides are TGTGCCAGCAGCCCGCAGCGGGGGGGGGGTTTTACGCAGTATTTT.

The rearrangement uses TRBV3-1 and TRBJ2-4; D is tentatively TRBD1 or TRBD2 (6 bases each). This CDR3 region has 13 residues. The V gene lost 4 bases and the J gene lost 13 bases, with 17 bases spanning the gap. Germline CDR1 LGHDT, CDR2 YNNKEL (reference sequence). CDR3 nucleotides: TGTGCCAGCAGCCCACCTGGACAGCGGGTCCAGTACTTC. Its protein is CASSPPGQRVQYF.

This clonotype was recorded a few times. V usage is TRBV20-1 and J usage is TRBJ2-5; TRBD2 agrees at 10 bases. Germline V CDR1 and CDR2: DFQATT, SNEGSKA (reference sequence). Trimming at V came to 4 bases and at J to 7 bases, leaving 3 bases not matched to a gene. The CDR3 sequence is 12 residues long. CDR3 residues: CSANRLAGTQYF. DNA of the CDR3: TGCAGTGCTAATAGACTAGCGGGGACCCAGTACTTC.

This chain links TRBV27 with TRBJ1-4, with a tentative D call TRBD1 (6 bases). CDR1 is MNHEY, CDR2 SMNVEV, per germline (reference sequence). Between the trimmed V and J ends, which lost 4 bases and 8 bases, there was a span of 17 bases. This CDR3 has 15 amino acids. CDR3 region: CASSSADGGREKLFF. Here the CDR3 DNA reads TGTGCCAGCAGTTCCGCTGACGGGGGGCGCGAAAAACTGTTTTTT.

The chain combines TRBV27 with TRBJ1-2, with D uncertain. Trimming took off 6 bases at V and 6 bases at J, with 17 bases between the two ends. CDR1 MNHEY and CDR2 SMNVEV come from the germline V gene (reference sequence). The CDR3 has 14 amino acids. This chain's CDR3 is CASRSGSRVDGYTF. CDR3 in DNA: TGTGCCAGCAGGTCAGGCTCGCGCGTGGATGGCTACACCTTC.

The chain couples TRBV15 to TRBJ1-4; D may be TRBD1 (5 bases). The CDR3 contains 15 residues. The V end was cut by 3 bases, the J end by 10 bases, with 18 bases between. The germline V gene has CDR1 LNHNV and CDR2 YYDKDF (reference sequence). CDR3 nucleotide sequence: TGTGCCACCAGCAGCTCAGACAGATCCCCCGGAAAACTGTTTTTT. Its translation is CATSSSDRSPGKLFF.

A few counts support this clonotype. The CDR3 DNA follows: TGCGCCAGCAGCTTGAGCCCAGGAGGCGATACGCAGTATTTT. Its protein product is CASSLSPGGDTQYF. The rearrangement links TRBV5-1 to TRBJ2-3; maybe TRBD2 (5 bases). The CDR3 sequence is 14 residues long. V lost 1 base and J 6 bases, leaving 12 bases between the germline ends. Germline CDR1 is SGHRS and CDR2 is YFSETQ.

The chain joins TRBV20-1 to TRBJ2-1, with D unresolved. V was cut by 4 bases and J by 0 bases, with 10 bases left in between. This CDR3 contains 14 residues. Germline lookup yields CDR1 DFQATT and CDR2 SNEGSKA (reference sequence). The CDR3 spells CSAKNPSSYNEQFF. For the CDR3, the DNA is TGCAGTGCTAAGAACCCAAGCTCCTACAATGAGCAGTTCTTC.

The chain joins TRBV9 to TRBJ2-3, with 8 bases that match TRBD2. CDR3 length: 14 residues. Germline CDR1 is SGDLS and CDR2 is YYNGEE. V shed 7 bases and J 4 bases; nucleotides not matched to a gene: 8. The CDR3 DNA follows: TGTGCCAGCGGCTGGGGACTAGTGCCAGATACGCAGTATTTT. It is translated as CASGWGLVPDTQYF.

The chain recombines TRBV9 with TRBJ2-1; no reliable D call. This CDR3 has 15 amino acids. Per the germline V gene, CDR1 is SGDLS and CDR2 is YYNGEE. V was shortened by 4 bases and J by 2 bases, with 13 bases between the two germline ends. CDR3 region: CASSRAEGTYNEQFF. For the CDR3, the DNA is TGTGCCAGCAGCCGCGCGGAAGGAACCTACAATGAGCAGTTCTTC.

This clonotype was observed a handful of times. This chain links TRBV18 with TRBJ1-1, with 11 bases that match TRBD1. Germline V gives CDR1 KGHSH, CDR2 LQKENI. V gave up 3 bases and J gave up 3 bases; unmatched junction bases: 9. The CDR3 contains 17 residues. CDR3 residues: CASSPDRGLRLYTEAFF. The DNA for the CDR3 is TGTGCCAGCTCACCGGACAGGGGGCTGAGATTGTACACTGAAGCTTTCTTT.

On this clonotype itself: A much larger clone differs from this one at a single base, so this may be a read error. The V and J genes are TRBV20-1 and TRBJ2-3; D may be TRBD1 (5 bases). This CDR3 contains 13 residues. Trimming pared 2 bases from V and 3 bases from J, leaving 9 bases between. Germline V gives CDR1 DFQATT, CDR2 SNEGSKA (reference sequence). The CDR3 is CSARLRETDTQYF. The CDR3 DNA follows: TGCAGTGCTAGACTCAGGGAAACAGATACGCAGTATTTT.

This clonotype occurred a few times. The V call is TRBV5-1, the J call TRBJ1-4; D is undetermined. Trimming removed 2 bases at V and 4 bases at J, with 6 bases between. Germline values: CDR1 SGHRS, CDR2 YFSETQ. The CDR3 sequence is 13 residues long. As DNA, the CDR3 is TGCGCCAGCAGCTTAGCTCGTAATGAAAAACTGTTTTTT. The encoded protein is CASSLARNEKLFF.

The chain recombines TRBV5-5 with TRBJ2-7, with TRBD1 identical over 9 bases. CDR3 length: 13 amino acids. CDR1 is SGHKS and CDR2 is YYEKEE in the germline V gene (reference sequence). J gave up 4 bases and V 5 bases, and 4 bases lay outside the gene matches. CDR3 in DNA: TGTGCCAGCAGGAGCGGACAGGGGTACGAGCAGTACTTC. Encoded protein: CASRSGQGYEQYF.

Concerning this clonotype: A read error may produce the germline difference seen at one junction end. V gene TRBV3-1 combines with J gene TRBJ2-5; no clear D. Per the germline V gene, CDR1 is LGHDT and CDR2 is YNNKEL (reference sequence). The length of the CDR3 is 12 residues. CDR3 protein: CASSQRQEAQYF. As DNA, the CDR3 is TGTGCCAGCAGCCAACGACAAGAGGCCCAGTACTTC.

This clonotype was counted at least ten times. The gene calls are TRBV5-1 and TRBJ2-2, with 7 bases lining up with TRBD1. The CDR3 extends over 15 amino acids. Germline V gene sequence: CDR1 SGHRS, CDR2 YFSETQ. J lost 0 bases, V lost 7 bases, and 6 bases had no gene match. The DNA of the CDR3 is TGCGCCAGCGTCGCCGGGACAGCGAACACCGGGGAGCTGTTTTTT. This codes for CASVAGTANTGELFF.

The chain uses TRBV15 and TRBJ1-5; a possible D gene is TRBD1 (6 bases). The CDR3 contains 16 residues. Between the trimmed V and J ends, which lost 3 bases and 7 bases, there was a span of 19 bases. Germline CDR1 LNHNV, CDR2 YYDKDF (reference sequence). CDR3 nucleotide sequence: TGTGCCACCAGCAGGGATCGGGGGCGATTCGACCAGCCCCAGCATTTT. It is translated as CATSRDRGRFDQPQHF.

The chain has TRBV11-2 and TRBJ2-3; weak D call: TRBD1 (5 bases). The CDR3 contains 15 residues. V shed 5 bases and J shed 5 bases, with 17 bases lying between them. Germline-derived CDR1 and CDR2 are SGHAT and FQNNGV. The CDR3 bases are TGTGCCAGCAGCCGTAGGGGTGAAGATGAAGATACGCAGTATTTT. Residues: CASSRRGEDEDTQYF.

This clonotype was found a few times. The CDR3, as DNA: TGTGCCAGCAGACGGGATGTCGGAGATACGCAGTATTTT. This translates into CASRRDVGDTQYF. V and J are TRBV7-2 and TRBJ2-3; a possible D gene is TRBD2 (5 bases). V was shortened by 6 bases and J by 5 bases, with 12 bases between the two germline ends. Germline CDR1 reads SGHTA; CDR2 reads FQGNSA. The CDR3 loop spans 13 amino acids. The variable domain in full, completed from reference TRBV7-2 and TRBJ2-3, reads GAGVSQSPSNKVTEKGKDVELRCDPISGHTALYWYRQSLGQGLEFLIYFQGNSAPDKSGLPSDRFSAERTGGSVSTLTIQRTQQEDSAVYLCASRRDVGDTQYFGPGTRLTVL.

The rearrangement links TRBV11-2 to TRBJ2-7; 9 bases fit TRBD2. This CDR3 is built from 15 residues. The V gene end was trimmed by 4 bases and the J gene end by 7 bases; junction bases not matched to a gene: 11. The germline V gene encodes CDR1 SGHAT and CDR2 FQNNGV. The CDR3 nucleotides read TGTGCCAGCAGCTCCGGGACTAGCCGAATAAAAGAGCAGTACTTC. It is translated as CASSSGTSRIKEQYF.

The V and J genes are TRBV7-9 and TRBJ2-5, with 10 bases identical to TRBD2. CDR3 length: 15 amino acids. Germline lookup yields CDR1 SEHNR and CDR2 FQNEAQ (reference sequence). Trimming cost V 5 bases and J 5 bases; bases outside gene matches: 8. The DNA for the CDR3 is TGTGCCAGCAGCACAGGGACTAGCGTAGTGGAGACCCAGTACTTC. Protein product: CASSTGTSVVETQYF.

The J gene is TRBJ1-2, the V gene TRBV6-2 or TRBV6-3, with a possible D match to TRBD1 (5 bases). The germline gives CDR1 MNHEY, CDR2 SVGEGT. V lost 5 bases and J 4 bases, leaving 11 bases between the germline ends. The CDR3 length is 13 residues. CDR3 bases: TGTGCCAGCAGTCAGACAGATACCTATGGCTACACCTTC. As protein: CASSQTDTYGYTF.

The rearrangement links TRBV5-1 to TRBJ1-2, with 7 bases that match TRBD1. V lost 5 bases and J lost 7; bases outside the gene matches: 17. Germline V gives CDR1 SGHRS, CDR2 YFSETQ. The CDR3 runs 16 residues. The CDR3 bases are TGCGCCAGCAGTTCCCGACAGGGCGCCCTCGCCGGTGGCTACACCTTC. Protein sequence: CASSSRQGALAGGYTF.

A few counts support this clonotype. This sequence joins TRBV18 and TRBJ1-1; D call uncertain. The V end lost 3 bases, the J end lost 3 bases, and 8 bases lay between the germline ends. This CDR3 has 13 residues. The germline V gene encodes CDR1 KGHSH and CDR2 LQKENI. The chain's CDR3 is CASSPGEDTEAFF. CDR3 nucleotide sequence: TGTGCCAGCTCACCCGGGGAGGACACTGAAGCTTTCTTT.